This T cell receptor beta chain was documented in a study of T-cell memory formation after mild COVID-19. Background on the study: TCR clusters largely stayed donor specific.

TCRdb reprocessed the 5' RACE reads with MiXCR, giving one entry per CDR3 protein. The data contain roughly 200,000 distinct CDR3 sequences, around 18% of them singletons. The ends were cut back, 0 bases at V and 5 bases at J, with 13 bases in the middle. The CDR3 extends over 15 amino acids. Looked up from germline, CDR1 is SGHAT and CDR2 is FQNNGV. This clonotype was observed a few times. The antigen is not known. Study results and limitations: Detection of some responders pre-infection suggested pre-existing cross-reactive memory T cells participated.

V gene TRBV11-2 combines with J gene TRBJ2-5; TRBD1 or TRBD2 may be the D gene (6 bases each). The sequencing input was PBMCs or a T cell subset sorted from them (not recorded which). This clonotype was sampled from an adult woman who had mild COVID-19 (a few samples of this study predate the infection). Cell type and time point are not known. DNA for the CDR3: TGTGCCAGCAGCTTAGAAGGGGGGCGAGGGGAGACCCAGTACTTC. Translating gives CASSLEGGRGETQYF.